Listed below are T cell receptor beta chains from one sample, sequenced in a study of blood T cells in healthy people across ages. Using its own MiXCR run on the 5' RACE reads, TCRdb lists one record per CDR3 protein. The table shows over 700,000 distinct CDR3 sequences, with approximately 25% occurring only once. This sample also belongs to another study, concerning T cells of mothers and their children.

The sample was blood. The source is a boy between 5 and 17 years old in good health. Each CDR3 is given without its conserved first and last residue. Rows give clone size only sometimes, using once, few, many, or a class for an expanded clone.

CDR3aa: ASSLYRTGAIGELF
v_gene: TRBV7-9
abundance: .
j_gene: TRBJ2-2
len: 14

CDR3aa: ATSNRVSGNTIY
v_gene: TRBV15
abundance: few
j_gene: TRBJ1-3
len: 12

CDR3aa: ASRFNRGLAYEQY
v_gene: TRBV6-5
abundance: few
j_gene: TRBJ2-7
len: 13

CDR3aa: ASRWGVNTEAF
v_gene: TRBV6-6
abundance: .
j_gene: TRBJ1-1
len: 11

CDR3aa: ASSPGTPPDTQY
v_gene: TRBV12-3/TRBV12-4
abundance: .
j_gene: TRBJ2-3
len: 12

CDR3aa: SARDRGLGNTEAF
v_gene: TRBV20-1
abundance: .
j_gene: TRBJ1-1
len: 13

CDR3aa: ASSYYHSQETQY
v_gene: TRBV6-2/TRBV6-3
abundance: few
j_gene: TRBJ2-5
len: 12

CDR3aa: ASSSILGHEQETQY
v_gene: TRBV27
abundance: .
j_gene: TRBJ2-5
len: 14

CDR3aa: ASSYLSPDGYGYT
v_gene: TRBV6-9
abundance: .
j_gene: TRBJ1-2
len: 13

CDR3aa: ASRNGVEQF
v_gene: TRBV5-5
abundance: .
j_gene: TRBJ2-1
len: 9

CDR3aa: ASSLAPILISNEQF
v_gene: TRBV7-6
abundance: .
j_gene: .
len: 14

CDR3aa: ASSQVLAGGSKNIQY
v_gene: TRBV3-1
abundance: .
j_gene: TRBJ2-4
len: 15

CDR3aa: ASSENVGVPYEQY
v_gene: TRBV2
abundance: .
j_gene: TRBJ2-7
len: 13

CDR3aa: ASRLRDEQF
v_gene: TRBV3-1
abundance: few
j_gene: TRBJ2-1
len: 9

CDR3aa: ASSNVGGGGEQY
v_gene: TRBV7-8
abundance: .
j_gene: TRBJ2-7
len: 12

CDR3aa: ASSPRLGAKNIQY
v_gene: TRBV6-5
abundance: few
j_gene: TRBJ2-4
len: 13

CDR3aa: ASSLEGLGGNTIY
v_gene: TRBV12-3/TRBV12-4
abundance: few
j_gene: TRBJ1-3
len: 13

CDR3aa: ASSEHRGGHNEQF
v_gene: TRBV25-1
abundance: few
j_gene: TRBJ2-1
len: 13

CDR3aa: ASSLIGGLAYEQY
v_gene: TRBV12-3/TRBV12-4
abundance: .
j_gene: TRBJ2-7
len: 13

CDR3aa: ASTGGGNEQF
v_gene: TRBV27
abundance: .
j_gene: TRBJ2-1
len: 10

CDR3aa: SVEGFSSGSVNFYEQY
v_gene: TRBV29-1
abundance: few
j_gene: TRBJ2-7
len: 16

CDR3aa: ASRPQGDTEAF
v_gene: TRBV7-2
abundance: .
j_gene: TRBJ1-1
len: 11

CDR3aa: ASSLAPAGGGQETQY
v_gene: TRBV7-6
abundance: .
j_gene: TRBJ2-5
len: 15

CDR3aa: SVDRLNEQF
v_gene: TRBV29-1
abundance: .
j_gene: TRBJ2-1
len: 9

CDR3aa: ASVGIGLARVQY
v_gene: TRBV28
abundance: few
j_gene: .
len: 12

CDR3aa: ASGYGQLYGYT
v_gene: TRBV2
abundance: few
j_gene: TRBJ1-2
len: 11

CDR3aa: ASSSSVYGYT
v_gene: TRBV11-1
abundance: .
j_gene: TRBJ1-2
len: 10

CDR3aa: ASSLGTPTDEQY
v_gene: TRBV7-2
abundance: .
j_gene: .
len: 12

CDR3aa: ASSRTRDTPYGYT
v_gene: TRBV7-2
abundance: .
j_gene: TRBJ1-2
len: 13

CDR3aa: ASSQDYSALETL
v_gene: TRBV4-3
abundance: few
j_gene: TRBJ1-1
len: 12

CDR3aa: ASSLAPQGTYEQY
v_gene: TRBV7-2
abundance: many
j_gene: TRBJ2-7
len: 13

CDR3aa: ASSSVPDRDTEAF
v_gene: TRBV27
abundance: .
j_gene: TRBJ1-1
len: 13

CDR3aa: ASSTGVSPLH
v_gene: TRBV28
abundance: .
j_gene: TRBJ1-6
len: 10

CDR3aa: ASSQDYLLAGRSTDTQY
v_gene: TRBV4-1
abundance: few
j_gene: TRBJ2-3
len: 17

CDR3aa: ASSDGGGARETQY
v_gene: TRBV6-1
abundance: .
j_gene: TRBJ2-5
len: 13

CDR3aa: ASSEEMNTEAF
v_gene: TRBV9
abundance: .
j_gene: TRBJ1-1
len: 11

CDR3aa: ASSSRRTSRRETQY
v_gene: TRBV6-5
abundance: .
j_gene: TRBJ2-5
len: 14

CDR3aa: ATSRDARSSGANVLT
v_gene: TRBV15
abundance: .
j_gene: TRBJ2-6
len: 15

CDR3aa: ASSPVRAEAF
v_gene: TRBV6-2/TRBV6-3
abundance: .
j_gene: TRBJ1-1
len: 10

CDR3aa: ASSREGQGSDEQF
v_gene: TRBV18
abundance: few
j_gene: .
len: 13

CDR3aa: ASSRPVGRAGETQY
v_gene: TRBV6-2/TRBV6-3
abundance: .
j_gene: TRBJ2-5
len: 14

CDR3aa: ASTSGDIGTQY
v_gene: TRBV5-1
abundance: .
j_gene: .
len: 11

CDR3aa: SVEEKGERQETQY
v_gene: TRBV29-1
abundance: few
j_gene: TRBJ2-5
len: 13

CDR3aa: SVATPWNEQF
v_gene: TRBV29-1
abundance: .
j_gene: TRBJ2-1
len: 10

CDR3aa: SARGGQQAGTQY
v_gene: TRBV20-1
abundance: .
j_gene: TRBJ2-5
len: 12

CDR3aa: ASSQGKATNEKLF
v_gene: TRBV4-3
abundance: .
j_gene: TRBJ1-4
len: 13

CDR3aa: ASRTDIMKNCF
v_gene: TRBV12-3/TRBV12-4
abundance: few
j_gene: TRBJ1-4
len: 11

CDR3aa: SVGVTSGETQY
v_gene: TRBV29-1
abundance: few
j_gene: TRBJ2-5
len: 11

CDR3aa: ASSGTTAEVQY
v_gene: TRBV5-1
abundance: .
j_gene: TRBJ2-4
len: 11

CDR3aa: ASMMRTNTEAF
v_gene: TRBV6-5
abundance: .
j_gene: TRBJ1-1
len: 11

CDR3aa: ASSQPGQGTGANVLT
v_gene: TRBV4-2
abundance: .
j_gene: TRBJ2-6
len: 15

CDR3aa: ASSLDLSSGNYEQY
v_gene: TRBV11-2
abundance: few
j_gene: .
len: 14

CDR3aa: SVPHDRVGHNEQF
v_gene: TRBV29-1
abundance: .
j_gene: TRBJ2-1
len: 13

CDR3aa: ASSQVRGSHEQY
v_gene: TRBV3-1
abundance: .
j_gene: .
len: 12

CDR3aa: ASSFIPEGTETDTQY
v_gene: TRBV5-5
abundance: .
j_gene: TRBJ2-3
len: 15

CDR3aa: ASSGTRGGGYNEQF
v_gene: TRBV9
abundance: .
j_gene: TRBJ2-1
len: 14

CDR3aa: ASSLGVGGGAEAF
v_gene: TRBV7-2
abundance: .
j_gene: TRBJ1-1
len: 13

CDR3aa: ASRQESLAKNIQY
v_gene: TRBV27
abundance: .
j_gene: TRBJ2-4
len: 13

CDR3aa: SVQTGTGVNYEQF
v_gene: TRBV29-1
abundance: .
j_gene: TRBJ2-1
len: 13